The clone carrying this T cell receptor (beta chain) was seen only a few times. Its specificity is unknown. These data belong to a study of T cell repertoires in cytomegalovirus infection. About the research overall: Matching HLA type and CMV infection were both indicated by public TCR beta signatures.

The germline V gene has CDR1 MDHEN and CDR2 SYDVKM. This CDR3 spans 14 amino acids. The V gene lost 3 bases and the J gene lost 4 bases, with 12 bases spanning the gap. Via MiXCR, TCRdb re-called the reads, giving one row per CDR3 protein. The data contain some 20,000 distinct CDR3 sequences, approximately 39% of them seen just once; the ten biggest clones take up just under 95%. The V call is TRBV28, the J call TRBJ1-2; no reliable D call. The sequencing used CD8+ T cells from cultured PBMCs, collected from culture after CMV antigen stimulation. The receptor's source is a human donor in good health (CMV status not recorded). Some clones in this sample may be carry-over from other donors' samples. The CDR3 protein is CASSFPSNSYGYTF. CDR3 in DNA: TGTGCCAGCAGTTTCCCCTCGAACTCCTATGGCTACACCTTC.